This TCR beta chain derives from a study of shared clonotypes between healthy human individuals. Study in general: CD4 naive and memory got three plates each, CD8 naive two, CD8 memory one.

Only CD45RO-negative cells positively selected for CCR7 counted as naive CD8 cells, so terminally differentiated effector memory CD45RA+ cells were excluded. In regard to this clone: The antigen is not known.

Generated by immunoSEQ multiplex PCR, the TCRdb table keeps only in-frame clones and is missing some. This repertoire shows about 2.2 million clones, about 93% found once; its top ten account for more than 1.5%. Study outcomes and limitations: Sample collection involved blood only; tissue repertoires are likely different. Naive subsets tended to show greater estimated richness than memory subsets. The study found about 5% of naive CD4 clonotypes shared across several donors.

CDR1 LGHNT and CDR2 FRNRAP come from the germline V gene. V dropped 4 bases and J dropped 3 bases, with 9 bases sitting between them. The CDR3 consists of 13 residues. This receptor was obtained from a man aged 18 to 30 in good health. Some clones in this sample may be carry-over from other donors' samples. The chain is built from TRBV12-5 and TRBJ1-2; D uncertain. The sequenced sample consisted of naive CD8+ T cells from PBMCs. CDR3 nucleotides: TGTGCTAGTGGTTCTTCGGGCGACTATGGCTACACCTTC. Residues: CASGSSGDYGYTF.